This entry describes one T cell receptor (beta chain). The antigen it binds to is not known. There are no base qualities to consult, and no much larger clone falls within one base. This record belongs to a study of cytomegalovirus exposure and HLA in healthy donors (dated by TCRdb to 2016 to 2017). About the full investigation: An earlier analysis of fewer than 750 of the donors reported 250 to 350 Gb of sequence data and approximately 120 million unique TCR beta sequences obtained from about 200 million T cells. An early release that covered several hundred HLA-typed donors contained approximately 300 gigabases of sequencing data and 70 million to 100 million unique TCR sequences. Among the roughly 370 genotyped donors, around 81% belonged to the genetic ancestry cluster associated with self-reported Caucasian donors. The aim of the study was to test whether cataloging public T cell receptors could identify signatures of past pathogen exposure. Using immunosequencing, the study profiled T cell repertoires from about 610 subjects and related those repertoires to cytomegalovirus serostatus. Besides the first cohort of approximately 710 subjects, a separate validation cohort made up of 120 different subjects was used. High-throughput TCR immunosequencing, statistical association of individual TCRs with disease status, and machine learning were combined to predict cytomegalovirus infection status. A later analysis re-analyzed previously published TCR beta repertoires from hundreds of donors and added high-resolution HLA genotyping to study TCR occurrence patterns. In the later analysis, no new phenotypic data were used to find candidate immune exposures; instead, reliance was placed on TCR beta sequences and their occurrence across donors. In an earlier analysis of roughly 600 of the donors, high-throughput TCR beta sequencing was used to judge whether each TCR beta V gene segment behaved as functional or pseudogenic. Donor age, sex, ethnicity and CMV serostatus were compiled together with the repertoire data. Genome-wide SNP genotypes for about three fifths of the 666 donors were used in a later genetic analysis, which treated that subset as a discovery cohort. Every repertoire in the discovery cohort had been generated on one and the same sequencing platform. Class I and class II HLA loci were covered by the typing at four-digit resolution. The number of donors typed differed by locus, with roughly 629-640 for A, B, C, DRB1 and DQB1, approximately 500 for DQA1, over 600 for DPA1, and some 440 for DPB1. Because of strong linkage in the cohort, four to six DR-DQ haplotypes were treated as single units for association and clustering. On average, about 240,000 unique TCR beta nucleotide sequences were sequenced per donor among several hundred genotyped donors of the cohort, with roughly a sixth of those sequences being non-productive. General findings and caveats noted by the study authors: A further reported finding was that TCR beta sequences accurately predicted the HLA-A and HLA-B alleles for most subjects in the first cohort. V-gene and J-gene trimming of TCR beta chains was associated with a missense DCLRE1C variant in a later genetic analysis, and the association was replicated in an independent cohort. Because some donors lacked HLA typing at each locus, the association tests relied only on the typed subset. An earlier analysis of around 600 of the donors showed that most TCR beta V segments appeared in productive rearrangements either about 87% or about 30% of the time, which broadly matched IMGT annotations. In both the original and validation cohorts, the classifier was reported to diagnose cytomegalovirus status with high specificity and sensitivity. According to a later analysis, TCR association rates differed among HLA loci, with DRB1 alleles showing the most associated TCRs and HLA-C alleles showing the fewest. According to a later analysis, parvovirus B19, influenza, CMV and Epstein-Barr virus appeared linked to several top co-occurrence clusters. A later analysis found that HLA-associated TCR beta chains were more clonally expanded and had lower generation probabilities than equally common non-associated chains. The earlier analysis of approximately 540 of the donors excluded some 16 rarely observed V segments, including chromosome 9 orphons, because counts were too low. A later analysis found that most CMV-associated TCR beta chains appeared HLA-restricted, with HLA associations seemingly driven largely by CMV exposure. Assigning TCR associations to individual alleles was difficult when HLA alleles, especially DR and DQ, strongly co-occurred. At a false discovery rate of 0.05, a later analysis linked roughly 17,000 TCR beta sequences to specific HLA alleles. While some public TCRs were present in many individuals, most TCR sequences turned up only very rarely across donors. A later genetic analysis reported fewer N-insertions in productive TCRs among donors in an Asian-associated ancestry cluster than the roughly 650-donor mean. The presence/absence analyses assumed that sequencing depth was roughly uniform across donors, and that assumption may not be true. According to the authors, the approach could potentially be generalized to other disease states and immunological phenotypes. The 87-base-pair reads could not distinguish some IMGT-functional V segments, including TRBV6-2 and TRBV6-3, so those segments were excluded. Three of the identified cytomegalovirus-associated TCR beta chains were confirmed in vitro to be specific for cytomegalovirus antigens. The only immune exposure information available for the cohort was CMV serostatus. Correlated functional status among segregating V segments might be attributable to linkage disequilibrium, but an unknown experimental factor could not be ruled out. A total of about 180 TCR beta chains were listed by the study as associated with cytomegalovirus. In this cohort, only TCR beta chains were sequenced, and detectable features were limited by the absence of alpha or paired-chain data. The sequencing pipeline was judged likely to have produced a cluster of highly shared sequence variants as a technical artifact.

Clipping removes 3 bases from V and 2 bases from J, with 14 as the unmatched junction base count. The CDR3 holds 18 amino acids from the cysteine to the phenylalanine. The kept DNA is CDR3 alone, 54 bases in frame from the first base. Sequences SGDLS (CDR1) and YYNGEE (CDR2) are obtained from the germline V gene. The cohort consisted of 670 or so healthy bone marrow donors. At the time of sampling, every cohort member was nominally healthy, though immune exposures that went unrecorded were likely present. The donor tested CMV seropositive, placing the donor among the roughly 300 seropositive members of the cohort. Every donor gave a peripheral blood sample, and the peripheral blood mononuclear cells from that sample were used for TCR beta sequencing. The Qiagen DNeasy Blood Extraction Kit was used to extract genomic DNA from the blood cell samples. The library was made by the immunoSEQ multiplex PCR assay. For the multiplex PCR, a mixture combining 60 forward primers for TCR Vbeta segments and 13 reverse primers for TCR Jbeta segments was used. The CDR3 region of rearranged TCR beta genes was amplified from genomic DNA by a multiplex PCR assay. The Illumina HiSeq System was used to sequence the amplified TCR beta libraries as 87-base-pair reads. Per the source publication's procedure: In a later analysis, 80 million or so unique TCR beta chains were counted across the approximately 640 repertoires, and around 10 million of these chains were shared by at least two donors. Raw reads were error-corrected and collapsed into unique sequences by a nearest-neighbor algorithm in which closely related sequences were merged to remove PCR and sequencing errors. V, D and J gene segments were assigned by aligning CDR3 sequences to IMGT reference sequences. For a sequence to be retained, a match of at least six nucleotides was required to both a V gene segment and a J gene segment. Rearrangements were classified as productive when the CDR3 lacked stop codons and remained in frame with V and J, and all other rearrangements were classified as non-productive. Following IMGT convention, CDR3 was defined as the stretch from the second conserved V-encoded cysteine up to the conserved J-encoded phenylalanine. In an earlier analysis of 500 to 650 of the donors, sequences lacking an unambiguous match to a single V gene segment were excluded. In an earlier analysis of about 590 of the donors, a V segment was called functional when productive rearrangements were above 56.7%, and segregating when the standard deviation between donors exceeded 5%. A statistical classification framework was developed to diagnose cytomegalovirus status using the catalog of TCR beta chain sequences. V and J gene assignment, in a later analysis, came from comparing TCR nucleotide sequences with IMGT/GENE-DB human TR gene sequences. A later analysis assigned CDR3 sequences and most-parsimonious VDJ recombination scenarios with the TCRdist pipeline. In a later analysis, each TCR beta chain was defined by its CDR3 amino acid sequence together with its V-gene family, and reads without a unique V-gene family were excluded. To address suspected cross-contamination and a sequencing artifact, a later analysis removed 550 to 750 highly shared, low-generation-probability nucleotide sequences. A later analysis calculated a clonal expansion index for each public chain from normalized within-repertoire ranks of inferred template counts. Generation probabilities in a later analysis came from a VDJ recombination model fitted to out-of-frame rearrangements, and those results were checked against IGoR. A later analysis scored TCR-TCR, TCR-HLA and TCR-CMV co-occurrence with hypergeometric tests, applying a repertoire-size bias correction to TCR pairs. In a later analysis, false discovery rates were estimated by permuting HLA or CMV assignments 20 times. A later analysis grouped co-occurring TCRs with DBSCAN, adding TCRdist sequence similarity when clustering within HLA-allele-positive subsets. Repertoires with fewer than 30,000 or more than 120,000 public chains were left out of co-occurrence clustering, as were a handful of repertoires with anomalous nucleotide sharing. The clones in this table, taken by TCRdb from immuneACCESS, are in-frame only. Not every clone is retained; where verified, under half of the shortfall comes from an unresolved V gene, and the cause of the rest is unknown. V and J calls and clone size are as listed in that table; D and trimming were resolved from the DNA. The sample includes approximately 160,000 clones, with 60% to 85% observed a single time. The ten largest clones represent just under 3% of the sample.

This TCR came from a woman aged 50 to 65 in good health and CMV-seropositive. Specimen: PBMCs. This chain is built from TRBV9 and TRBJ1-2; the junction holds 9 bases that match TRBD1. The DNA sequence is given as TGTGCCAGCAGCGGTAATGGTGGAGGGACAGGGAGAAACTATGGCTACACCTTC. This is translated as CASSGNGGGTGRNYGYTF.